These 23 T cell receptor beta chains were sequenced from one sample in a study of CD8+CD57+ T cells in acquired aplastic anemia. Genomic DNA provided the template from which TCR beta VDJ and CDR3 profiles were obtained. TCRdb redid the calling of the reads with MiXCR, one entry per CDR3 protein. The table includes some 210,000 distinct CDR3 sequences, over 60% detected once. The sequencing input was sorted CD4+, CD8+, or CD8+CD57+ T cells (not recorded which) from PBMCs. Receptors originate from a human donor in good health.

The CDR3 here is CASRGGTSGGAGEQFF. CDR3 nucleotides: TGTGCCAGCAGGGGAGGGACTAGCGGGGGGGCGGGGGAGCAGTTCTTC. The chain links TRBV7-3 to TRBJ2-1; 16 bases fit TRBD2. After removal of 6 bases from V and 10 bases from J, the junction contained 9 bases not matched to a gene. This CDR3 is 16 amino acids long. CDR1 SGHTA and CDR2 FQGTGA come from the germline V gene.

The CDR3 here is CASSTGTVAYEQYF. DNA of the CDR3: TGTGCCAGCAGCACCGGGACGGTCGCCTACGAGCAGTACTTC. The chain joins TRBV12-3 or TRBV12-4 to TRBJ2-7; perhaps D is TRBD1 or TRBD2 (5 bases each). Trimming took off 6 bases at V and 2 bases at J, with 14 bases between the two ends. CDR3 length: 14 amino acids.

The chain joins TRBV27 to TRBJ2-3; D might be TRBD1 (6 bases). The germline CDR1 and CDR2 sequences are MNHEY and SMNVEV (reference sequence). The CDR3 spans 15 residues. Trimming left V 6 bases short and J 1 base short, with 14 bases between. The CDR3 nucleotides are TGTGCCAGCAGCCAGGGGATCGGGCGCACAGATACGCAGTATTTT. Translated: CASSQGIGRTDTQYF.

This clonotype has ten or more counts. V is TRBV19 and J is TRBJ2-1, with a weak D call TRBD2 (6 bases). The V and J ends lost 5 bases and 9 bases respectively, with 8 bases between them. This CDR3 is 11 amino acids long. From germline, CDR1 is LNHDA and CDR2 SQIVND (reference sequence). The CDR3 loop is CASSLGGEQFF. The DNA for the CDR3 is TGTGCCAGTAGTCTCGGGGGTGAGCAGTTCTTC.

The chain employs TRBV7-6 and TRBJ2-3, with 7 bases that match TRBD2. This CDR3 spans 16 amino acids. The germline CDR1 and CDR2 sequences are SGHVS and FNYEAQ. V shed 4 bases, J shed 5 bases, and the junction held 12 bases outside the gene matches. CDR3 coding DNA: TGTGCCAGCAGCTCAAAACTGGGGGGGACCAGAGATACGCAGTATTTT. The encoded protein is CASSSKLGGTRDTQYF.

The chain has TRBV14 and TRBJ1-5, with D tentatively TRBD1 (5 bases). Germline V gene lookup returns CDR1 SGHDN and CDR2 FVKESK. The V and J ends lost 0 bases and 4 bases respectively, with 10 bases between them. The CDR3 is 15 residues long. The CDR3 bases are TGTGCCAGCAGCCAAGATGTACAGGAGAATCAGCCCCAGCATTTT. Protein: CASSQDVQENQPQHF.

This clonotype was observed many times. The chain combines TRBV19 with TRBJ2-7; D possibly corresponds to TRBD1 (7 bases). The CDR3 covers 17 residues. Germline V gene data show CDR1 as LNHDA and CDR2 as SQIVND (reference sequence). V was pared by 5 bases and J by 2 bases, with 22 bases between. DNA of the CDR3: TGTGCCAGTAGTGCAAGCACAGGGGACTCTACCCCCTACGAGCAGTACTTC. Protein product: CASSASTGDSTPYEQYF.

The sample holds one count of this clonotype. The CDR3 DNA reads as TGTGCCATCAGTGACTCCGGAGGAGGGGTTGAAGCTTTCTTT. It is translated as CAISDSGGGVEAFF. This chain uses TRBV10-3 with TRBJ1-1, with a possible D match to TRBD1 (5 bases). Trimming removed 3 bases from V and 7 bases from J, with 15 bases in between. The CDR3 covers 14 residues. Germline V gene data show CDR1 as ENHRY and CDR2 as SYGVKD.

The chain couples TRBV20-1 to TRBJ2-7; 7 positions match TRBD2. Trimming removed 4 bases from V and 2 bases from J; junction bases left unmatched: 5. Germline lookup yields CDR1 DFQATT and CDR2 SNEGSKA (reference sequence). The CDR3 sequence is 13 residues long. CDR3 residues: CSANGRPAYEQYF. DNA for the CDR3: TGCAGTGCTAACGGGAGGCCGGCCTACGAGCAGTACTTC.

The chain uses TRBV7-3 and TRBJ1-1, with unresolved D. The CDR3 sequence is 13 residues long. The germline CDR1 and CDR2 sequences are SGHTA and FQGTGA. Trimming took off 2 bases at V and 8 bases at J, with 12 bases between the two ends. CDR3 nucleotides: TGTGCCAGCAGCTTAGCGCTATCTGGAGAAGCTTTCTTT. Translating it yields CASSLALSGEAFF.

This clonotype was counted only a few times. CDR3 protein: CASSRHMPNEKLFF. The CDR3 DNA reads TGTGCCAGCAGCCGACACATGCCGAATGAAAAACTGTTTTTT. The rearrangement uses TRBV7-9 and TRBJ1-4; D unresolved. This CDR3 contains 14 residues. Per germline, CDR1 SEHNR and CDR2 FQNEAQ (reference sequence). Between the trimmed V and J ends, which lost 5 bases and 5 bases, there was a span of 12 bases.

The chain joins TRBV5-6 to TRBJ2-7; 9 positions agree with TRBD1. The ends lost 0 bases at V and 4 bases at J; junction bases unmatched: 8. Looked up from germline, CDR1 is SGHDT and CDR2 is YYEEEE. The CDR3 is 16 residues long. CDR3 bases: TGTGCCAGCAGCTTGGGGGGGACAGGGTTTCTTTACGAGCAGTACTTC. This gives the protein CASSLGGTGFLYEQYF.

V is TRBV7-3 and J is TRBJ1-1; TRBD1 is a possible D gene (5 bases). CDR1 is SGHTA and CDR2 is FQGTGA in the germline V gene. This CDR3 region has 14 residues. Trimming removed 4 bases from V and 7 bases from J, with 16 bases in between. Written as DNA, the CDR3 is TGTGCCAGCAGCTCGTCGGGGACTTCCCTTGAAGCTTTCTTT. The encoded protein is CASSSSGTSLEAFF.

The rearrangement uses TRBV4-1 and TRBJ1-2, with D unresolved. Deletions cut 1 base from V and 7 bases from J, with 10 bases between. The CDR3 totals 13 residues. CDR1 and CDR2 (germline): MGHRA, YSYEKL. DNA of the CDR3: TGCGCCAGCAGCCAAGGGGATGAAGCTGGCTACACCTTC. Its translation: CASSQGDEAGYTF.

In the case of this clonotype: Mismatch with germline at one junction end may stem from a read error. Here the CDR3 reads CASSLRGLSSEQYF. DNA of the CDR3: TGTGCCAGCAGTCTCAGGGGTCTCTCCTCCGAGCAGTACTTC. This chain joins TRBV6-5 and TRBJ2-7, with a possible D match to TRBD1 (6 bases). Germline-derived CDR1 and CDR2 are MNHEY and SVGAGI. The CDR3 is 14 amino acids.

This chain links TRBV10-3 with TRBJ1-4; TRBD1 agrees at 8 bases. Germline trimming cut 10 bases from V and 6 bases from J; bases unmatched to any gene: 7. There are 13 residues in the CDR3. CDR1 ENHRY and CDR2 SYGVKD come from the germline V gene. In DNA, the CDR3 is TGTGCCACCCGGACAGGGCAGGATGAAAAACTGTTTTTT. Protein sequence: CATRTGQDEKLFF.

V gene TRBV10-3 combines with J gene TRBJ1-2, with D unresolved. CDR1 and CDR2 from the germline V gene are ENHRY and SYGVKD. This CDR3 region has 18 residues. CDR3 nucleotides: TGTGTCCCTTTTAGAGTGGCTATATTCTTATGGGCTAACTATGGCTACACCTTC. The encoded protein is CVPFRVAIFLWANYGYTF.

J is TRBJ2-1 and V is TRBV9; D possibly corresponds to TRBD2 (6 bases). Trimming pared 0 bases from V and 6 bases from J, leaving 10 bases between. Per germline, CDR1 SGDLS and CDR2 YYNGEE. CDR3 length: 14 residues. In DNA, the CDR3 is TGTGCCAGCAGCGTAGTAATTAGCGGCAATGAGCAGTTCTTC. Protein product: CASSVVISGNEQFF. The full variable domain, rest sourced from reference TRBV9 and TRBJ2-1, is DSGVTQTPKHLITATGQRVTLRCSPRSGDLSVYWYQQSLDQGLQFLIQYYNGEERAKGNILERFSAQQFPDLHSELNLSSLELGDSALYFCASSVVISGNEQFFGPGTRLTVL.

CDR3 region: CASSPPRSGANVLTF. The CDR3 coding sequence is TGTGCCAGCAGCCCACCCCGCTCTGGGGCCAACGTCCTGACTTTC. This rearrangement joins TRBV7-9 to TRBJ2-6; D is uncertain. This CDR3 spans 15 amino acids. Germline V gene sequence: CDR1 SEHNR, CDR2 FQNEAQ (reference sequence). Trimming shortened V by 5 bases and J by 0 bases, and 8 bases separated the two germline ends. The full variable domain, rest sourced from reference TRBV7-9 and TRBJ2-6, is DTGVSQNPRHKITKRGQNVTFRCDPISEHNRLYWYRQTLGQGPEFLTYFQNEAQLEKSRLLSDRFSAERPKGSFSTLEIQRTEQGDSAMYLCASSPPRSGANVLTFGAGSRLTVL.

This chain links TRBV6-5 with TRBJ1-3; tentative D call: TRBD1 (5 bases). CDR3 size: 17 residues. In germline, CDR1 is MNHEY, CDR2 SVGAGI. Between the trimmed V and J ends, which lost 0 bases and 4 bases, there was a span of 16 bases. DNA for the CDR3: TGTGCCAGCAGTTACTCGATCGTGACAGCCTCAGGAAACACCATATATTTT. It specifies CASSYSIVTASGNTIYF.

This clonotype was found many times. The chain joins TRBV5-8 to TRBJ1-6; D is ambiguous. The length of the CDR3 is 11 residues. CDR1 and CDR2 from the germline V gene are SGHTS and YDEGEE. The germline V and J ends were trimmed by 0 bases and 17 bases, with 9 bases remaining between them. The CDR3 spells CASSLGLEIHF. DNA for the CDR3: TGTGCCAGCAGCTTGGGCCTAGAGATCCACTTT.

Of note for this clonotype: The junction shows a germline mismatch at one end, possibly a read error. J is TRBJ2-7 and V is TRBV6-5, with 12 bases that match TRBD2. CDR1 and CDR2 from the germline V gene are MNHEY and SVGAGI. CDR3 size: 15 residues. CDR3 coding DNA: TGTGCCAGCAGTTACTCGCTAGCGGGAGGGTACGAGCGGTACTTC. Translation gives CASSYSLAGGYERYF.

This sequence joins TRBV10-3 and TRBJ2-7, with a tentative D call TRBD1 (6 bases). The V gene lost 10 bases and the J gene lost 1 base, with 20 bases spanning the gap. This CDR3 has 15 amino acids. The germline gives CDR1 ENHRY, CDR2 SYGVKD. As DNA, the CDR3 is TGTGCCAGCTCACCCCAGGGGCGGTTATCCTACGAGCAGTACTTC. Translation: CASSPQGRLSYEQYF.